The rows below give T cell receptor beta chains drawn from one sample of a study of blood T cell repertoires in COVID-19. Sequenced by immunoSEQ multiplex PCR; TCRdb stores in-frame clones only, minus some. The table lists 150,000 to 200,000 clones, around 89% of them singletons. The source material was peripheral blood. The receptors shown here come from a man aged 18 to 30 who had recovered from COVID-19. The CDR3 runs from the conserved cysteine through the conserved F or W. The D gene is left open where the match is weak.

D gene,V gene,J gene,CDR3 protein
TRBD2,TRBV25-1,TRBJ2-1,CASSELAGGGEQFF
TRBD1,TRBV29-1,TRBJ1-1,CSVFGQGSGAFF
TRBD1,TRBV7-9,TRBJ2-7,CASSSQGANVHEQYF
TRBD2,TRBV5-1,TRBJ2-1,CASRDPGLAGLSSYNEQFF
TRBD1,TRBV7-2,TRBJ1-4,CASSPDLGQEEKLFF
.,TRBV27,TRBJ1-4,CASSLSRVRIPDEKLFF
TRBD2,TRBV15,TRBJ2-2,CATSPAASGITGELFF
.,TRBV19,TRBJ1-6,CASSIQGSNSPLHF
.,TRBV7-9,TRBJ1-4,CASTRGGEKLFF
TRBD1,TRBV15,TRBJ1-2,CATSRDQPGQDPGAF
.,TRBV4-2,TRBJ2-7,CASSQDLGTYEQYF
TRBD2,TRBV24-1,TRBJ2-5,CANPGTSGRETQYF
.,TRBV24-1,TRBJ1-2,CATSEGAGDGYTF
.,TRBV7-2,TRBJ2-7,CASSLGGVGSYEQYF
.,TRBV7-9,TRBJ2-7,CASSLATRTEQYF
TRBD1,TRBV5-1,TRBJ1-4,CASTLEGTGNEKLFF
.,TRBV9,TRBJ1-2,CASSVAGAGRVNYGYTF
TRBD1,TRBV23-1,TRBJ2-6,CASSQSGTGDSGANVLTF
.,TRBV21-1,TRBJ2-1,CANQDRDHNEQFF
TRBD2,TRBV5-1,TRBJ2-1,CASSLGEGREFF
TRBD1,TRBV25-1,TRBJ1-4,CATRDRDSPNEKLFF
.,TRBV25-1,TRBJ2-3,CASSITGWGGTQYF
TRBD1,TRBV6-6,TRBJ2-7,CASRGQGQGVNEQYF
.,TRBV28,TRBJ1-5,CASSFWQGDRNQPQHF
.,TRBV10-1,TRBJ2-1,CASSESGRYEQFF
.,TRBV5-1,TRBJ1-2,CASSLGSSALPQDGYTF
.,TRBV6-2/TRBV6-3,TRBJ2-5,CASSPVSVLETQYF
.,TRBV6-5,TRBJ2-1,CAIKTGVGLNEQFF
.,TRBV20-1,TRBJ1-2,CSALYGYTF
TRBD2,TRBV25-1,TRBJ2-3,CASSGMGTSLSSTDTQYF
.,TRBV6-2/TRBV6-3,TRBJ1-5,CASSYPGLNQPQHF
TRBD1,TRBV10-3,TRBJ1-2,CAISGNDRGGVYGYTF
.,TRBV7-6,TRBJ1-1,CASSSEAGANTEAFF
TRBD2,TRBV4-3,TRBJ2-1,CASSQVGGLAGYNEQFF
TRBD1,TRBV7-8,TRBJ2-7,CASSRGQGGTYEQYF
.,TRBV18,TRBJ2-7,CASSPASGVSYEQYF
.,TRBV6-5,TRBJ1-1,CASSSLSVNTEAFF
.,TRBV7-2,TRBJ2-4,CASSQGGPGNIQYF
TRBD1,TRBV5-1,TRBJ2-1,CASTNRGNEQFF
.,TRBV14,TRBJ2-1,CASSHLNEQFF
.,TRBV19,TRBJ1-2,CASSIQGFRGYTF
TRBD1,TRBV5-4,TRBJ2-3,CASSSGGQGGLIDTQYF
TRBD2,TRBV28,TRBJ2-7,CASSVGTSGSILREQYF
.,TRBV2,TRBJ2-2,CASSPITPGELFF
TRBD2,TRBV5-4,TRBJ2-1,CASSLVITAGVYNEQFF
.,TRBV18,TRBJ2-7,CASSPVNRQDEQYF
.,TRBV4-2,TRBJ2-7,CASSRPSGSWYEQYF